These 5 T cell receptor beta chains share one sample of origin, sequenced in a study of cytomegalovirus exposure and HLA in healthy donors. The PCR was carried out with 60 Vbeta primers and 13 Jbeta primers. Sequencing used immunoSEQ multiplex PCR; TCRdb keeps in-frame clones, though not all of them. The sample has approximately 150,000 clones; more than 80% are singletons. The specimen sequenced was PBMCs. These receptors came from a woman aged 40 to 50 in good health and CMV-seropositive.

This chain joins TRBV18 and TRBJ1-5; possible D gene TRBD1, 5 bases. This CDR3 has 15 residues. V was shortened by 3 bases and J by 7 bases, with 16 bases between the two germline ends. Germline-derived CDR1 and CDR2 are KGHSH and LQKENI. The CDR3, as DNA: TGTGCCAGCTCACCGTCTCAGGGAAATGGACAGCCCCAGCATTTT. Encoded protein: CASSPSQGNGQPQHF.

V is TRBV4-2 and J is TRBJ2-7; D might be TRBD1 (5 bases). V dropped 0 bases and J dropped 3 bases, with 9 bases sitting between them. The V gene's germline CDR1 is LGHNA and CDR2 YNFKEQ. CDR3 length equals 14 residues. The CDR3, as DNA: TGTGCCAGCAGCCAAGATTTACAGGTCTACGAGCAGTACTTC. This translates into CASSQDLQVYEQYF.

The chain employs TRBV4-3 and TRBJ2-5; 7 positions match TRBD2. V dropped 1 base and J dropped 5; count of bases not matched to a gene: 13. Per the germline V gene, CDR1 is LGHNA and CDR2 is YSLEER. This CDR3 contains 17 residues. CDR3 sequence reads: CASSQGWQDFGGETQYF. Here the CDR3 DNA reads TGCGCCAGCAGCCAAGGGTGGCAGGACTTCGGGGGGGAGACCCAGTACTTC.

This clone was counted a single time. V gene TRBV5-1 combines with J gene TRBJ2-2; 9 nucleotides line up with TRBD2. This CDR3 has 15 residues. V shed 4 bases, J shed 7 bases, and the junction held 8 bases outside the gene matches. From germline, CDR1 is SGHRS and CDR2 YFSETQ. CDR3 amino acids: CASSTTSGNVGELFF. The CDR3 nucleotides read TGCGCCAGCAGCACGACTAGCGGCAACGTCGGGGAGCTGTTTTTT.

The chain recombines TRBV7-9 with TRBJ1-1; 12 nucleotides match TRBD1. The CDR3 is 17 residues long. V gave up 8 bases and J gave up 0 bases; unmatched junction bases: 10. Germline values: CDR1 SEHNR, CDR2 FQNEAQ (reference sequence). The CDR3 loop is CASSGQGASRMNTEAFF. The CDR3, as DNA: TGTGCCAGCTCGGGACAGGGGGCCTCCCGTATGAACACTGAAGCTTTCTTT.